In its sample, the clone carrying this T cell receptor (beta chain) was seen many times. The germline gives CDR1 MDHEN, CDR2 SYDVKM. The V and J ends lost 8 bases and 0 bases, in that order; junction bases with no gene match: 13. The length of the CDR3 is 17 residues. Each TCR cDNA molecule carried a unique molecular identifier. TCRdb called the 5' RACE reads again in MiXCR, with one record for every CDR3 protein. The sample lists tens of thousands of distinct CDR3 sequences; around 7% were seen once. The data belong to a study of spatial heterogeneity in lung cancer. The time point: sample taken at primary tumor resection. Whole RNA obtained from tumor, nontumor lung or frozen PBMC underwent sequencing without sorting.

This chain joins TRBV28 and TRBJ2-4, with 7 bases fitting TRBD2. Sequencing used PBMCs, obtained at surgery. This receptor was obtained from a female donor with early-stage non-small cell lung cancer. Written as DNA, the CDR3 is TGTGCCAGCGGGGAGGGCAGGGAGATACTAGCCAAAAACATTCAGTACTTC. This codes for CASGEGREILAKNIQYF. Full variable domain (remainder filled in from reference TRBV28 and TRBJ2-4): DVKVTQSSRYLVKRTGEKVFLECVQDMDHENMFWYRQDPGLGLRLIYFSYDVKMKEKGDIPEGYSVSREKKERFSLILESASTNQTSMYLCASGEGREILAKNIQYFGAGTRLSVL.